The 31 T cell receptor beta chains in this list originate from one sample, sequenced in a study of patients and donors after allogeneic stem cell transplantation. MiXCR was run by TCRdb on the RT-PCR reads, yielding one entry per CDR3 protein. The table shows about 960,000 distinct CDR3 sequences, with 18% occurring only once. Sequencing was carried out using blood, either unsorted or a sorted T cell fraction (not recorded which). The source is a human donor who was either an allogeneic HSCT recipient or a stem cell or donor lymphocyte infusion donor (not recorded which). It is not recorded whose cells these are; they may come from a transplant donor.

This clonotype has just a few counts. The CDR3, as DNA: TGTGCCAGCAGCTTACGTGGACTAGCGGGAACCTACGAGCAGTACTTC. Translated: CASSLRGLAGTYEQYF. The rearrangement links TRBV7-8 to TRBJ2-7; 12 bases fit TRBD2. Germline-derived CDR1 and CDR2 are SGHVS and FQNEAQ. This CDR3 comprises 16 residues. Trimming cost V 2 bases and J 2 bases; bases outside gene matches: 4.

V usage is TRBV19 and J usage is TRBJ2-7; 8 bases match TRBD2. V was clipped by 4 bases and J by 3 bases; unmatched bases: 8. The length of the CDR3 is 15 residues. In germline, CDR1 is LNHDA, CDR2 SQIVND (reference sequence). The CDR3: CASSTTSGSLYEQYF. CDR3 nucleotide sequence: TGTGCCAGTAGTACCACTAGCGGTTCCCTCTACGAGCAGTACTTC. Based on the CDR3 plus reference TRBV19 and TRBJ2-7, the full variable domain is DGGITQSPKYLFRKEGQNVTLSCEQNLNHDAMYWYRQDPGQGLRLIYYSQIVNDFQKGDIAEGYSVSREKKESFPLTVTSAQKNPTAFYLCASSTTSGSLYEQYFGPGTRLTVT.

The chain's CDR3 is CSARDIEGGEKLFF. The CDR3 nucleotides are TGCAGTGCTAGAGATATTGAGGGTGGTGAAAAACTGTTTTTT. The chain has TRBV20-1 and TRBJ1-4; unclear D gene. The germline gives CDR1 DFQATT, CDR2 SNEGSKA (reference sequence). The V and J ends lost 0 bases and 7 bases respectively, with 12 bases between them. This CDR3 has 14 residues.

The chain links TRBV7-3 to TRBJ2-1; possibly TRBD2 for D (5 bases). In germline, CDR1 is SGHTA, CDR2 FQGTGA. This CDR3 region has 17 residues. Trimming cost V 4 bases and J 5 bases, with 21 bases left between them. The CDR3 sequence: CASSYLPPGAANNEQFF. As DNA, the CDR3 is TGTGCCAGCAGCTACCTCCCCCCCGGAGCGGCCAACAATGAGCAGTTCTTC.

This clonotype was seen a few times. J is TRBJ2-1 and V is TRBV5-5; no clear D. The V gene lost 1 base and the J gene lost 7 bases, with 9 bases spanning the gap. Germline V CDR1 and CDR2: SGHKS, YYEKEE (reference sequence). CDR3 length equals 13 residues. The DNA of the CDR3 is TGTGCCAGCAGCTTGTATTTGGGGAATGAGCAGTTCTTC. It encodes CASSLYLGNEQFF.

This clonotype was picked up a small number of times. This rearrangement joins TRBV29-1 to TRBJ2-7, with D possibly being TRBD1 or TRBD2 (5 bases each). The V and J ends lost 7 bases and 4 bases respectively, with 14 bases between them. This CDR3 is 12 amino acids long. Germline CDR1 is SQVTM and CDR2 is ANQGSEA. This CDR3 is CSAGTQGYEQYF. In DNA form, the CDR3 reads TGCAGCGCCGGGACGCAGGGATACGAGCAGTACTTC.

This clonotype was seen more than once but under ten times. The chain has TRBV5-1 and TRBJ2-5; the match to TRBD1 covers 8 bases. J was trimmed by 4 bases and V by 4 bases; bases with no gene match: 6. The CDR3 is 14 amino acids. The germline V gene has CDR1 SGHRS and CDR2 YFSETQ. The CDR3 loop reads CASSHDRGGETQYF. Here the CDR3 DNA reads TGCGCCAGCAGCCATGACAGGGGAGGAGAGACCCAGTACTTC.

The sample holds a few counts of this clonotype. The CDR3 DNA follows: TGTGCCAGCAGTGAAAGGGGTATTCAGCCCCAGCATTTT. Amino acid sequence: CASSERGIQPQHF. V is TRBV6-1 and J is TRBJ1-5, with D possibly being TRBD1 (5 bases). Deletions cut 2 bases from V and 6 bases from J, with 8 bases between. Germline CDR1 reads MNHNS; CDR2 reads SASEGT. This CDR3 comprises 13 residues.

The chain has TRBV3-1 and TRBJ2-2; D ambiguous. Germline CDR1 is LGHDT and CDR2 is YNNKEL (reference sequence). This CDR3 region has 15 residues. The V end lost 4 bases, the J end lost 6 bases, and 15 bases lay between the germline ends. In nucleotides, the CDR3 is TGTGCCAGCAGCCGACTTCTAGAGAGTGCCGGGGAGCTGTTTTTT. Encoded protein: CASSRLLESAGELFF.

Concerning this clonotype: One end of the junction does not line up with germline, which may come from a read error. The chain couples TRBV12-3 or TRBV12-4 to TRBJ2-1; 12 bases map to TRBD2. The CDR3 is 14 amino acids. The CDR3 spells CASSLAGGLGEQFF. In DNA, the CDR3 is TGTGCCAGCAGTCTAGCGGGGGGGCTGGGTGAGCAGTTCTTC.

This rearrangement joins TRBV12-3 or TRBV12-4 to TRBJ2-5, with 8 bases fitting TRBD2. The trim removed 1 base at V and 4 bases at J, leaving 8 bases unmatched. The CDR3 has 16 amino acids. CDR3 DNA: TGTGCCAGCAGTTTAGAGGGCCTAGCGGGCGGAGAGACCCAGTACTTC. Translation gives CASSLEGLAGGETQYF.

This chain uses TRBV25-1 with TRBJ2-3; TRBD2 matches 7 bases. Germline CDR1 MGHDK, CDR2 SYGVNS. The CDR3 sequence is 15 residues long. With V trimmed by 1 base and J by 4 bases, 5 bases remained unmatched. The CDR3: CASSELGGSSDTQYF. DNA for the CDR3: TGTGCCAGCAGTGAATTAGGCGGGAGTTCAGATACGCAGTATTTT.

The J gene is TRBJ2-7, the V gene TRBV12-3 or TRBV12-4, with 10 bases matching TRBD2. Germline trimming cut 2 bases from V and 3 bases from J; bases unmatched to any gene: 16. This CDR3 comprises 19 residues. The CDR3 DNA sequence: TGTGCCAGCAGTTTAAGGTTGCGCCTAGCGGGGGATCAGGTCTACGAGCAGTACTTC. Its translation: CASSLRLRLAGDQVYEQYF.

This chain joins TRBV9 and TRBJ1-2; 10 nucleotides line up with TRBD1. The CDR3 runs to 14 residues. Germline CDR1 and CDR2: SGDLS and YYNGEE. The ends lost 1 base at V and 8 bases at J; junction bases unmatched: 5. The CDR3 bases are TGTGCCAGCAGCGTATTTACGACAGGGGGCGGCTACACCTTC. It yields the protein CASSVFTTGGGYTF.

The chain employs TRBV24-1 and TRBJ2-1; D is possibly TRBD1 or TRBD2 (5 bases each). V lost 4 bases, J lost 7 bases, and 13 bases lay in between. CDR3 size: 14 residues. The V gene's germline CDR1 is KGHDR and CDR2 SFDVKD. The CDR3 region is CATSDPRGGNEQFF. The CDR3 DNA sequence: TGTGCCACCAGTGACCCCCGGGGCGGGAATGAGCAGTTCTTC.

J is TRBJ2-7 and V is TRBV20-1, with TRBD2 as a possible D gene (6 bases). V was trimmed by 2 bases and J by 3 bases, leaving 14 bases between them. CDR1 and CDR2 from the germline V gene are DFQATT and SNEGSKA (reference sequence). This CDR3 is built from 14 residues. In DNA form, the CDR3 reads TGCAGTGCTAGAAGATTAGCGGATTACTACGAGCAGTACTTC. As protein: CSARRLADYYEQYF.

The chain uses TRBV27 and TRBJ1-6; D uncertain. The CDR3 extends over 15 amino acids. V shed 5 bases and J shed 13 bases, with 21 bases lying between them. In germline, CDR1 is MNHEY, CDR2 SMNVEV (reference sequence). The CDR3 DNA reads TGTGCCAGCAGTCAATTGACCGACCTTTTATCGCCCCTCCACTTT. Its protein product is CASSQLTDLLSPLHF.

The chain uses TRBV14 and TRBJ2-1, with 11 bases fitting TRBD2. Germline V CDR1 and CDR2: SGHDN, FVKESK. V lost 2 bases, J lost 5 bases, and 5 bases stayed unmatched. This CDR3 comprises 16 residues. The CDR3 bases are TGTGCCAGCAGCCAATTCCTAGCGGGGGGCAACAATGAGCAGTTCTTC. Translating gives CASSQFLAGGNNEQFF.

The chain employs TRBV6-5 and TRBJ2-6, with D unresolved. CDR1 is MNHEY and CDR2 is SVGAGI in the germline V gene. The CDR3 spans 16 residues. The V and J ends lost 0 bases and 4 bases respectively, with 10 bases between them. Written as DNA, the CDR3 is TGTGCCAGCAGTTACTCGGCTCAGCCCGGGGCCAACGTCCTGACTTTC. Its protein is CASSYSAQPGANVLTF.

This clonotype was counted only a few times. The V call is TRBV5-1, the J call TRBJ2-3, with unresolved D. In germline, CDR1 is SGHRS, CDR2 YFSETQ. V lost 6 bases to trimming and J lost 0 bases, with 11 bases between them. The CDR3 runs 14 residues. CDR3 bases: TGCGCCAGCATGGTAGGAGTTAGCACAGATACGCAGTATTTT. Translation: CASMVGVSTDTQYF. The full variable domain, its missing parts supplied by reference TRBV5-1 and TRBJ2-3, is KAGVTQTPRYLIKTRGQQVTLSCSPISGHRSVSWYQQTPGQGLQFLFEYFSETQRNKGNFPGRFSGRQFSNSRSEMNVSTLELGDSALYLCASMVGVSTDTQYFGPGTRLTVL.

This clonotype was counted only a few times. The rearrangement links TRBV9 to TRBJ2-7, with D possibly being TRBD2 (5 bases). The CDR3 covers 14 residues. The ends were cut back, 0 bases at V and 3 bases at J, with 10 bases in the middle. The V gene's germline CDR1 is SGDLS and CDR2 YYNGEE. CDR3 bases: TGTGCCAGCAGCGTAGACAGCGGACGCTACGAGCAGTACTTC. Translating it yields CASSVDSGRYEQYF.

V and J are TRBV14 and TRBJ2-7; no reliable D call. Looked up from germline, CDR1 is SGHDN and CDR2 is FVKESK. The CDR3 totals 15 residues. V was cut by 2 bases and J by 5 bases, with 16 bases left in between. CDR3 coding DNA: TGTGCCAGCAGCCAAAAACTCCTCCTTCGGAACGAGCAGTACTTC. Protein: CASSQKLLLRNEQYF.

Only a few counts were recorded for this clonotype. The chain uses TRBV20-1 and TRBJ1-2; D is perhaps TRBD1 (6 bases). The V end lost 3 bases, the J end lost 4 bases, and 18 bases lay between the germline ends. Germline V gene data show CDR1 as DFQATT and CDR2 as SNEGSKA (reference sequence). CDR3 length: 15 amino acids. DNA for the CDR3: TGCAGTGCTAGTAAGGGCACCGGGACATTCTATGGCTACACCTTC. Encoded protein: CSASKGTGTFYGYTF.

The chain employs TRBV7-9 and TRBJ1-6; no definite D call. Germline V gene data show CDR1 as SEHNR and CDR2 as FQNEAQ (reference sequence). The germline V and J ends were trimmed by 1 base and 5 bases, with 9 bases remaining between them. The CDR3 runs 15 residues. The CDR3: CASSLVAGNNSPLHF. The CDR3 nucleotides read TGTGCCAGCAGCTTAGTTGCGGGGAATAATTCACCCCTCCACTTT.

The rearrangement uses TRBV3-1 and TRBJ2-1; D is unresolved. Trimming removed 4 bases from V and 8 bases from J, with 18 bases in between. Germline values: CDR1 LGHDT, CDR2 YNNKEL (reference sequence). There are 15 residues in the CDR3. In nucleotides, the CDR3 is TGTGCCAGCAGCCGGCGACGTGGTACCCCGGATGAGCAGTTCTTC. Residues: CASSRRRGTPDEQFF.

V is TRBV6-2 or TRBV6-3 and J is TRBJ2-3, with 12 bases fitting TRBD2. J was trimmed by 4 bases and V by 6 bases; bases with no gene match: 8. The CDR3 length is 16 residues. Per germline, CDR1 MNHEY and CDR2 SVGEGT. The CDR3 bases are TGTGCCAGCAGCCCCGGACTAGCGGGAAGCCCAGATACGCAGTATTTT. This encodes CASSPGLAGSPDTQYF.

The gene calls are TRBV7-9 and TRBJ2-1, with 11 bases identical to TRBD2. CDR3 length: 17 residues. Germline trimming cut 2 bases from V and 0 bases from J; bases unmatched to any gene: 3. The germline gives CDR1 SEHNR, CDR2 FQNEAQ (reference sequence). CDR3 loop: CASSLRLAGGSYNEQFF. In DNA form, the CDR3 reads TGTGCCAGCAGCTTACGGCTAGCGGGAGGCTCCTACAATGAGCAGTTCTTC.

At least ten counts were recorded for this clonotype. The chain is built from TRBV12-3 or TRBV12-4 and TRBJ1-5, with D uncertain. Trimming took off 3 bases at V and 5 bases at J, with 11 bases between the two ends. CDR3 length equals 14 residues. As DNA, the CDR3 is TGTGCCAGCAGTTTGTACAATGCGGATCAGCCCCAGCATTTT. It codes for CASSLYNADQPQHF.

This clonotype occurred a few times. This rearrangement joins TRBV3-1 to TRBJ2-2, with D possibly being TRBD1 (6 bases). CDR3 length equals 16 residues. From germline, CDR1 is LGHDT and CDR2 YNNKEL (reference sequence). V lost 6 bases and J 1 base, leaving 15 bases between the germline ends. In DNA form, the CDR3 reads TGTGCCAGCAGGCACGGACAGATTCTGAACACCGGGGAGCTGTTTTTT. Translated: CASRHGQILNTGELFF.

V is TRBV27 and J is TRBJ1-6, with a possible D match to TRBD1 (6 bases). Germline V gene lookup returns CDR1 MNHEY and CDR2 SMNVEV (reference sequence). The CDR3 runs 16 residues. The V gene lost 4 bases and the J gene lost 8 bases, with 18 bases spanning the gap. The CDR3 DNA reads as TGTGCCAGCAGTTACCAGGGGCGAGGGAGCGATTCACCCCTCCACTTT. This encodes CASSYQGRGSDSPLHF.

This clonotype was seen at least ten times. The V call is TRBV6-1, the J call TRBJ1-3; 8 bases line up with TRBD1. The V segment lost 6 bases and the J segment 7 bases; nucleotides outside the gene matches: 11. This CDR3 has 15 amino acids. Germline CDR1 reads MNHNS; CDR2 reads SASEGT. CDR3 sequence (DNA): TGTGCCAGCAGGATAGACGACAGGGGAAGGAACACCATATATTTT. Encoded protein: CASRIDDRGRNTIYF.